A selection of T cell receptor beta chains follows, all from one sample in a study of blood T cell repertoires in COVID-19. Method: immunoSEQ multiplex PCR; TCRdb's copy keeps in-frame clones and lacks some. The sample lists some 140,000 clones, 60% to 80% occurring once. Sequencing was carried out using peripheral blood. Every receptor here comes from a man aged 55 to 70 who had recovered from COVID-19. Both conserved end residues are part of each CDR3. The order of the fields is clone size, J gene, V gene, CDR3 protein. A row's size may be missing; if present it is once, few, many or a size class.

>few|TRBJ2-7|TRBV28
CASSPTGLEQYF
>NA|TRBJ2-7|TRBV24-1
CATSPGSPQVAYEQYF
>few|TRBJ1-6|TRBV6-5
CASSSNSPLHF
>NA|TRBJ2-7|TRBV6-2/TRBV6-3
CASSLLAFEQYF
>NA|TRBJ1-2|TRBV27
CASSGTGGRPNYGYTF
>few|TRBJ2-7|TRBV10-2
CASRDSGGAYEQYF
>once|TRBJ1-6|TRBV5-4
CASSLSGQGGNSPLHF
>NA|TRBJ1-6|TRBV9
CASSGLGQGNSPLHF
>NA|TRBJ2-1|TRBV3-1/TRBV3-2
CASSPGLAGAKNEQFF
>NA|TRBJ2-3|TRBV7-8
CASSLPSGGAGTQYF
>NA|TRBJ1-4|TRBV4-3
CASSQGRDWGSEKLFF
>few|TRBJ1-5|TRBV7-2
CASSPGTGEGQPQHF
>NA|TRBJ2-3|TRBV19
CASSISGSADTQYF
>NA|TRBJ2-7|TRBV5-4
CASSPGGGDTYEQYF
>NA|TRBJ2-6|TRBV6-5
CASSYRSSGANVLTF
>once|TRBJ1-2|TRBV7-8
CASSLSRTPSRYGYTF
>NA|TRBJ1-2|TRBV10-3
CAISDPVSGYTF
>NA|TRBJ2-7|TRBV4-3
CASSQGIDGLSSYEQYF
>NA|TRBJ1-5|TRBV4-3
CASSQDPSGHNQPQHF
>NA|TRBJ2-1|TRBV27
CASSFLGTSGYNEQFF
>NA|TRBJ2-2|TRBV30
CALAQGPNTGELFF
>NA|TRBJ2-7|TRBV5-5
CASSMVGSYEQYF
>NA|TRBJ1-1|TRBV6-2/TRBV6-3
CASSYGRHGIEAFF
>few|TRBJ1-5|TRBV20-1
CSASSGGTQPQHF
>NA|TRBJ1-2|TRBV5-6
CASSSRDRVGYTF
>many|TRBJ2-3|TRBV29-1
CSVELVSGDIPDF
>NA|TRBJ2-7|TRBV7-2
CASSLVGTSYEQYF
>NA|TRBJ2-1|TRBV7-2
CASSLEGEQFF
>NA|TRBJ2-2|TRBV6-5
CASSYSGGPLSGELFF
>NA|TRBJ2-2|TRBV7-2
CASSPPRRELFF
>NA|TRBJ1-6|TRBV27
CASSFGQGGNSPLHF
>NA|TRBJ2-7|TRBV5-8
CASIYRGSHEQYF
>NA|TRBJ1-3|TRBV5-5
CASSLVRESGNTIYF
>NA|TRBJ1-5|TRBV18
CASSLGQGTNQPQHF
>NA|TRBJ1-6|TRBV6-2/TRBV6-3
CASSAAGIGRSPLHF
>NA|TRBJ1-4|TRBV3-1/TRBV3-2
CASSLRGRDEKLFF
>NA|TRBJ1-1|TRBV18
CASSREGRGTEAFF
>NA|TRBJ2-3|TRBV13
CASSTSGGLRLTDTQYF
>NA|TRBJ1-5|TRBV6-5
CASSYRRREPQHF
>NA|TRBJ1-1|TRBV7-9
CASSNTGEAFF
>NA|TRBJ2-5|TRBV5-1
CASSHPGQGWETQYF
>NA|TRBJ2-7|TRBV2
CASNQGDSYEQYF